What follows is one TCR beta chain and its context. What it binds is unknown. The sample belongs to a study of early T cells in non-severe SARS-CoV-2 infection. About the study: With bulk RNA from unsorted whole blood as input, sequencing yielded unpaired chains. General study results and limits: Anti-spike CD8 specificities were favored by VDJdb matching, whose results missed private and CD4 specificities.

Individual cDNA molecules each received unique molecular identifiers attached to them. MiXCR, applied by TCRdb to the 5' RACE reads, yields one record per CDR3 protein. The table lists tens of thousands of distinct CDR3 sequences, 5.2% of them singletons. The V gene end was trimmed by 4 bases and the J gene end by 3 bases; junction bases not matched to a gene: 6. CDR3 length: 15 amino acids. Germline CDR1 reads SGHDN; CDR2 reads FVKESK. V gene TRBV14 combines with J gene TRBJ2-3; 8 positions match TRBD2. Sequenced input: whole blood. This sequence originates from an adult who was a healthcare worker with PCR-confirmed SARS-CoV-2 infection or an uninfected control (not recorded which). The CDR3 sequence: CASSLTSGDTDTQYF. The DNA for the CDR3 is TGTGCCAGCAGCCTTACTAGCGGCGATACAGATACGCAGTATTTT. Together with reference TRBV14 and TRBJ2-3, the CDR3 gives the full variable domain: EAGVTQFPSHSVIEKGQTVTLRCDPISGHDNLYWYRRVMGKEIKFLLHFVKESKQDESGMPNNRFLAERTGGTYSTLKVQPAELEDSGVYFCASSLTSGDTDTQYFGPGTRLTVL.